This T cell receptor beta chain was observed in a study of T cell responses to AZD1222 COVID-19 vaccine. Study at large: The study pooled second doses at about 4 or about 12 weeks.

Assay used: immunoSEQ multiplex PCR; TCRdb lists only in-frame clones, some missing. The sample lists some 110,000 clones, roughly four fifths occurring once. With regard to this clone: The antigen remains unidentified.

Study-wide results and caveats: Nearly half of unique spike-specific TCRs reportedly avoided B.1.351 and B.1.1.7 mutated regions. Baseline antibody screening turned up just 6 or 7 seropositive AZD1222 recipients.

The sequencing here drew on peripheral blood, taken on day 0 of AZD1222 vaccination. The receptor comes from an adult in good health.

CDR3 sequence reads: CASSYNWLQPQHF. As DNA, the CDR3 is TGTGCCAGCAGTTACAACTGGCTTCAGCCCCAGCATTTT. The J gene is TRBJ1-5, the V gene TRBV6-5; no clear D gene. The CDR3 is made up of 13 amino acids. V was shortened by 2 bases and J by 6 bases, with 8 bases between the two germline ends. Per germline, CDR1 MNHEY and CDR2 SVGAGI.